The following is a TCR beta chain sequence with its context. The clone's antigen remains unknown. There are no base qualities to consult, and no much larger clone falls within one base. The data stem from a study of control samples from healthy donors and cancer patients (dated by TCRdb to 2018 to 2021). Library preparation employed the immunoSEQ multiplex PCR assay. TCRdb obtained this table from immuneACCESS and retained in-frame rearrangements with V and J assigned. These tables miss some clones; where compared with another copy, unresolved V genes account for less than half of the shortfall, and the remainder is unexplained. Here the sample has about 120,000 clones; about nine tenths occur a single time. The leading ten clones occupy 7.8% of the sample. The sequencing sample was made of blood. The receptor's source is a woman aged 18-29 years in good health.

The CDR3 protein sequence reads: CASSFQGYNQPQHF. In nucleotide form, the sequence is TGTGCCAGCAGTTTTCAAGGATACAATCAGCCCCAGCATTTT. The rearrangement combines TRBV28 with TRBJ1-5; the D segment cannot be called with confidence. Including cysteine and phenylalanine, the CDR3 has 14 amino acids. The read is trimmed to its CDR3 DNA, 42 bases read in frame from base 1. V and J lose 3 bases and 3 bases, and a span of 9 bases separates them. CDR1 and CDR2 are read off the germline V gene as MDHEN and SYDVKM. This CDR3, with the reference TRBV28 and TRBJ1-5 proteins standing in past its ends, gives the full variable domain DVKVTQSSRYLVKRTGEKVFLECVQDMDHENMFWYRQDPGLGLRLIYFSYDVKMKEKGDIPEGYSVSREKKERFSLILESASTNQTSMYLCASSFQGYNQPQHFGDGTRLSIL.